Each of the 26 T cell receptor beta chains below was sequenced from the same sample in a study of PD-1 blockade in classical Hodgkin lymphoma. Assay: immunoSEQ multiplex PCR; the TCRdb copy retains only in-frame clones and omits some. The table records tens of thousands of clones, 70% to 75% of them present only once. As to time point: cycle 4 day 1 (C4D1), after more than 5 weeks of nivolumab. Each patient's relapse followed autologous stem cell transplantation, and brentuximab vedotin exposure varied. Specimen: peripheral blood mononuclear cells (PBMCs), collected before the fourth cycle of nivolumab. These receptor sequences come from a human donor with classical Hodgkin lymphoma.

This clone has only a few counts. The chain uses TRBV7-6 and TRBJ2-1; 8 bases agree with TRBD2. The CDR3 runs to 18 residues. CDR1 SGHVS and CDR2 FNYEAQ come from the germline V gene. With V trimmed by 5 bases and J by 4 bases, 16 bases remained unmatched. The CDR3 region is CASSPKAGVTSGYNEQFF. Here the CDR3 DNA reads TGTGCCAGCAGCCCGAAAGCGGGAGTGACTTCGGGGTACAATGAGCAGTTCTTC.

The V call is TRBV6-5, the J call TRBJ2-5, with 10 bases aligning to TRBD1. The CDR3 is 14 amino acids. The germline gives CDR1 MNHEY, CDR2 SVGAGI. V shed 7 bases, J shed 5 bases, and the junction held 7 bases outside the gene matches. The CDR3 nucleotides are TGTGCCAGCACCCTGACAGGGGGCGCTGAGACCCAGTACTTC. Translating it yields CASTLTGGAETQYF.

CDR3 in amino acids: CASSQEGRGNEQYF. The DNA of the CDR3 is TGCGCCAGCAGCCAAGAAGGCCGGGGTAACGAGCAGTACTTC. The gene calls are TRBV4-1 and TRBJ2-7, with D possibly matching TRBD2 (5 bases). Germline values: CDR1 MGHRA, CDR2 YSYEKL. The CDR3 is 14 residues long. V lost 0 bases, J lost 5 bases, and 11 bases lay in between.

The chain has TRBV5-1 and TRBJ2-6; 7 positions agree with TRBD1. CDR3 size: 15 residues. CDR1 SGHRS and CDR2 YFSETQ come from the germline V gene. V gave up 7 bases and J gave up 0 bases; unmatched junction bases: 4. CDR3 region: CASRDSASGANVLTF. CDR3 bases: TGCGCCAGCCGGGACAGCGCCTCTGGGGCCAACGTCCTGACTTTC. Supplemented by reference TRBV5-1 and TRBJ2-6, the full variable domain reads KAGVTQTPRYLIKTRGQQVTLSCSPISGHRSVSWYQQTPGQGLQFLFEYFSETQRNKGNFPGRFSGRQFSNSRSEMNVSTLELGDSALYLCASRDSASGANVLTFGAGSRLTVL.

The rearrangement joins TRBV6-1 to TRBJ1-2; D gene uncertain. The V end was cut by 1 base, the J end by 5 bases, with 8 bases between. This CDR3 is 13 amino acids long. CDR1 is MNHNS, CDR2 SASEGT, per germline. The CDR3 sequence is CASSEDAAYGYTF. Here the CDR3 DNA reads TGTGCCAGCAGTGAAGATGCAGCGTATGGCTACACCTTC.

The chain links TRBV6-1 to TRBJ1-5, with D maybe TRBD1 (5 bases). The CDR3 consists of 14 residues. The V and J ends lost 2 bases and 5 bases respectively, with 10 bases between them. Per germline, CDR1 MNHNS and CDR2 SASEGT. This CDR3 is CASSEFGGDQPQHF. CDR3 DNA sequence: TGTGCCAGCAGTGAATTCGGGGGGGATCAGCCCCAGCATTTT.

This clone has a single count. The chain links TRBV19 to TRBJ1-1; D possibly corresponds to TRBD1 (5 bases). The CDR3 is 16 residues long. The germline V gene has CDR1 LNHDA and CDR2 SQIVND (reference sequence). V dropped 5 bases and J dropped 5 bases, with 21 bases sitting between them. The CDR3 DNA follows: TGTGCCAGTAGTCCCCCCCCAGGGATGTCTTCGACTGAAGCTTTCTTT. Translation gives CASSPPPGMSSTEAFF.

The chain uses TRBV4-2 and TRBJ2-7; D may be TRBD1 (5 bases). This CDR3 has 17 amino acids. CDR1 and CDR2 from the germline V gene are LGHNA and YNFKEQ. V lost 0 bases and J 1 base, leaving 16 bases between the germline ends. CDR3 nucleotides: TGTGCCAGCAGCCAAGATCCACCCAGGGATCGTTCCTACGAGCAGTACTTC. It is translated as CASSQDPPRDRSYEQYF.

The chain is built from TRBV5-1 and TRBJ2-1, with D perhaps TRBD2 (5 bases). The germline V gene encodes CDR1 SGHRS and CDR2 YFSETQ. V was trimmed by 1 base and J by 8 bases, leaving 16 bases between them. The CDR3 extends over 15 amino acids. For the CDR3, the DNA is TGCGCCAGCAGCTTGTCGGTGGGAGTGTTGTATGAGCAGTTCTTC. Amino acids: CASSLSVGVLYEQFF. The full variable domain, rest sourced from reference TRBV5-1 and TRBJ2-1, is KAGVTQTPRYLIKTRGQQVTLSCSPISGHRSVSWYQQTPGQGLQFLFEYFSETQRNKGNFPGRFSGRQFSNSRSEMNVSTLELGDSALYLCASSLSVGVLYEQFFGPGTRLTVL.

The chain joins TRBV6-5 to TRBJ2-1, with TRBD2 identical over 11 bases. The V gene's germline CDR1 is MNHEY and CDR2 SVGAGI. V dropped 3 bases and J dropped 10; count of bases not matched to a gene: 5. The CDR3 contains 14 residues. The CDR3 sequence is CASSYTSGSREQFF. DNA for the CDR3: TGTGCCAGCAGTTATACTAGCGGGAGTAGGGAGCAGTTCTTC.

In its sample, this clone was seen once. V gene TRBV6-5 combines with J gene TRBJ2-7; D possibly matches TRBD1 or TRBD2 (6 bases each). Germline loops: CDR1 MNHEY, CDR2 SVGAGI. V was shortened by 0 bases and J by 5 bases, with 17 bases between the two germline ends. CDR3 length: 16 residues. CDR3 bases: TGTGCCAGCAGTTACTCATACGCCGGGGGCGCCCACGAGCAGTACTTC. Translation: CASSYSYAGGAHEQYF.

The rearrangement uses TRBV2 and TRBJ2-5, with unresolved D. V gave up 5 bases and J gave up 1 base, with 11 bases separating them. The CDR3 contains 14 residues. The germline CDR1 and CDR2 sequences are SNHLY and FYNNEI. CDR3 amino acids: CASSKQKTQETQYF. The DNA for the CDR3 is TGTGCCAGCAGTAAACAAAAGACCCAAGAGACCCAGTACTTC.

J is TRBJ2-7 and V is TRBV10-3; D is possibly TRBD1 (6 bases). Per the germline V gene, CDR1 is ENHRY and CDR2 is SYGVKD. V lost 3 bases and J 5 bases, leaving 14 bases between the germline ends. This CDR3 contains 14 residues. DNA for the CDR3: TGTGCCATCAGTGAAGAAGACGACAGGAACGAGCAGTACTTC. It encodes CAISEEDDRNEQYF.

The J gene is TRBJ1-2, the V gene TRBV7-6; 10 bases fit TRBD1. The CDR3 covers 16 residues. The junction had 10 bases not matched to a gene; V was cut back by 2 bases and J by 7 bases. Germline V gives CDR1 SGHVS, CDR2 FNYEAQ. The CDR3: CASSLQWGQGMSGYTF. The CDR3 DNA reads as TGTGCCAGCAGCTTACAGTGGGGACAGGGGATGAGTGGCTACACCTTC.

This clone was detected only a few times. This sequence joins TRBV6-1 and TRBJ1-2; possible D gene TRBD1, 5 bases. The CDR3 covers 15 residues. With 7 bases removed from V and 2 bases from J, the gap between germline ends came to 17 bases. The germline V gene has CDR1 MNHNS and CDR2 SASEGT. CDR3 region: CASTEGQGSNYGYTF. CDR3 bases: TGTGCCAGCACCGAAGGCCAGGGATCAAACTATGGCTACACCTTC.

In this sample, this clone turned up a few times. This chain uses TRBV12-5 with TRBJ1-2; D gene ambiguous. The CDR3 consists of 12 residues. Trimming shortened V by 2 bases and J by 5 bases, and 6 bases separated the two germline ends. Per germline, CDR1 LGHNT and CDR2 FRNRAP. The CDR3 nucleotides are TGTGCTAGTGGTTTGAACTTATATGGCTACACCTTC. This sequence encodes CASGLNLYGYTF.

The rearrangement links TRBV6-4 to TRBJ2-1; D may correspond to TRBD1 or TRBD2 (5 bases each). The CDR3 runs to 15 residues. Germline CDR1 and CDR2: MRHNA and SNTAGT. V dropped 4 bases and J dropped 3 bases, with 13 bases sitting between them. The CDR3 coding sequence is TGTGCCAGCAGTGCCCAACCGGGACGCTACAATGAGCAGTTCTTC. This translates into CASSAQPGRYNEQFF.

The chain combines TRBV6-1 with TRBJ2-7; a weak D match, TRBD2 (6 bases). Trimming stripped 0 bases from V and 3 bases from J, with 12 bases between. This CDR3 is built from 15 residues. The germline gives CDR1 MNHNS, CDR2 SASEGT. The CDR3 reads CASSEALWGDYEQYF. The DNA for the CDR3 is TGTGCCAGCAGTGAAGCGCTCTGGGGGGACTACGAGCAGTACTTC.

The genes are TRBV14 and TRBJ1-1, with D hard to call. V was trimmed by 1 base and J by 0 bases, leaving 3 bases between them. This CDR3 has 13 amino acids. CDR1 and CDR2 from the germline V gene are SGHDN and FVKESK. The CDR3 DNA sequence: TGTGCCAGCAGCCAAGTAATGAACACTGAAGCTTTCTTT. This encodes CASSQVMNTEAFF.

The CDR3 coding sequence is TGTGCCAGCAAGGAGGTTCGTGGGGCTAATCAGCCCCAGCATTTT. This sequence encodes CASKEVRGANQPQHF. The chain employs TRBV6-1 and TRBJ1-5; D possibly corresponds to TRBD1 (5 bases). Germline V lookup: CDR1 MNHNS, CDR2 SASEGT. Trimming pared 7 bases from V and 4 bases from J, leaving 17 bases between. The CDR3 spans 15 residues.

The V gene is TRBV7-6, the J gene TRBJ1-4, with D unclear. V was shortened by 5 bases and J by 8 bases, with 15 bases between the two germline ends. Germline values: CDR1 SGHVS, CDR2 FNYEAQ. CDR3 size: 14 residues. CDR3 sequence: CASSRGLGLEKLFF. CDR3 DNA sequence: TGTGCCAGCAGCCGTGGACTAGGGTTGGAAAAACTGTTTTTT.

The chain uses TRBV6-6 and TRBJ2-1, with no clear D. This CDR3 region has 12 residues. Trimming removed 1 base at V and 9 bases at J, with 7 bases between. Germline V CDR1 and CDR2: MNHNY, SVGAGI (reference sequence). This chain's CDR3 is CASSYFWGEQFF. The CDR3 nucleotides are TGTGCCAGCAGTTACTTTTGGGGTGAGCAGTTCTTC.

By proportion, this clone is medium-sized. V gene TRBV6-5 combines with J gene TRBJ2-1; 12 nucleotides match TRBD2. CDR3 length: 15 residues. CDR1 is MNHEY and CDR2 is SVGAGI in the germline V gene. With 9 bases clipped from V and 6 bases from J, the junction kept 9 bases outside the gene matches. The CDR3 sequence is CASSPSGRASNEQFF. CDR3 bases: TGTGCCAGTTCCCCTAGCGGGAGGGCCTCCAATGAGCAGTTCTTC.

This clone was seen a few times. V is TRBV18 and J is TRBJ1-2, with 7 nucleotides matching TRBD1. CDR1 and CDR2 from the germline V gene are KGHSH and LQKENI. Unmatched junction bases numbered 8, after V lost 4 bases and J lost 3 bases. This CDR3 is 15 amino acids long. CDR3 bases: TGTGCCAGCTCACGCCAGGGGGGAGTGGACTATGGCTACACCTTC. It specifies CASSRQGGVDYGYTF. The full variable domain, rest sourced from reference TRBV18 and TRBJ1-2, is NAGVMQNPRHLVRRRGQEARLRCSPMKGHSHVYWYRQLPEEGLKFMVYLQKENIIDESGMPKERFSAEFPKEGPSILRIQQVVRGDSAAYFCASSRQGGVDYGYTFGSGTRLTVV.

This chain links TRBV11-2 with TRBJ2-5, with D unresolved. CDR1 and CDR2 (germline): SGHAT, FQNNGV. Trimming cost V 3 bases and J 1 base, with 9 bases left between them. This CDR3 contains 14 residues. CDR3 protein: CASSFGAFQETQYF. DNA of the CDR3: TGTGCCAGCAGCTTCGGCGCTTTCCAAGAGACCCAGTACTTC.

V and J are TRBV30 and TRBJ2-7; 11 bases are a match to TRBD2. Germline assignment: CDR1 GTSNPN and CDR2 SVGIG (reference sequence). The CDR3 has 13 amino acids. With 4 bases clipped from V and 2 bases from J, the junction kept 1 base outside the gene matches. CDR3 sequence: CAWTTSGTYEQYF. The CDR3 DNA is TGTGCCTGGACGACTAGCGGGACCTACGAGCAGTACTTC. Filled out from reference TRBV30 and TRBJ2-7, the complete variable domain reads SQTIHQWPATLVQPVGSPLSLECTVEGTSNPNLYWYRQAAGRGLQLLFYSVGIGQISSEVPQNLSASRPQDRQFILSSKKLLLSDSGFYLCAWTTSGTYEQYFGPGTRLTVT.